One sample yielded the 26 T cell receptor beta chains listed below, sequenced in a study of cytomegalovirus exposure and HLA in healthy donors. It was with 60 Vbeta and 13 Jbeta primers that the PCR ran. The protocol was immunoSEQ multiplex PCR, while the TCRdb copy is restricted to in-frame clones and leaves out a portion. The table records tens of thousands of clones, approximately 71% of them present only once. Material: PBMCs. Receptor source: a man aged 45-65 years in good health and CMV-seropositive.

This clone has a handful of counts. V and J are TRBV11-2 and TRBJ2-7; TRBD1 matches at 8 bases. The CDR3 loop spans 17 amino acids. V shed 4 bases, J shed 0 bases, and the junction held 11 bases outside the gene matches. In germline, CDR1 is SGHAT, CDR2 FQNNGV. The CDR3 loop is CASSSAHGTGVSYEQYF. CDR3 nucleotide sequence: TGTGCCAGCAGCTCCGCCCACGGGACAGGAGTCTCCTACGAGCAGTACTTC.

A few counts support this clone. The rearrangement joins TRBV5-6 to TRBJ1-1, with D unclear. This CDR3 comprises 14 residues. The germline V gene encodes CDR1 SGHDT and CDR2 YYEEEE. V was cut by 4 bases and J by 3 bases, with 13 bases left in between. This chain's CDR3 is CASSLYRRDTEAFF. The CDR3 DNA reads as TGTGCCAGCAGCCTATACCGCCGGGACACTGAAGCTTTCTTT.

This clone was seen more than once but under ten times. This chain uses TRBV10-3 with TRBJ1-1; 8 bases align to TRBD1. Trimming cost V 10 bases and J 5 bases; bases outside gene matches: 9. The CDR3 totals 13 residues. The germline V gene has CDR1 ENHRY and CDR2 SYGVKD. The CDR3, as DNA: TGTGCCACCTGGGGGACAGGTACTACTGAAGCTTTCTTT. Its protein is CATWGTGTTEAFF.

The table lists this clone with a few counts. Written as DNA, the CDR3 is TGCGCCAGCAGCCTGGGACAGCAAGAGACCCAGTACTTC. This translates into CASSLGQQETQYF. The V call is TRBV4-3, the J call TRBJ2-5; 7 nucleotides line up with TRBD1. Germline CDR1 and CDR2: LGHNA and YSLEER. The CDR3 extends over 13 amino acids. Germline trimming cut 4 bases from V and 2 bases from J; bases unmatched to any gene: 1.

Details on this clone: A far larger clone is off by one base, so a read error is likely. Other DNA sequences in the same sample also yield this CDR3. The CDR3 DNA reads TGTGCCAGCAGTGAAGCGTGGGGCCCCCACATTCAGTATTTC. Protein: CASSEAWGPHIQYF. The chain combines TRBV6-1 with TRBJ2-4, with D maybe TRBD1 (5 bases). The CDR3 loop spans 14 amino acids. Looked up from germline, CDR1 is MNHNS and CDR2 is SASEGT.

This clone was detected only once. CDR3 in amino acids: CASSSLQGKRGPEAFF. CDR3 coding DNA: TGTGCCAGCAGTTCCTTACAGGGGAAGAGGGGCCCTGAAGCTTTCTTT. The chain joins TRBV6-5 to TRBJ1-1; 7 positions match TRBD1. Per germline, CDR1 MNHEY and CDR2 SVGAGI. This CDR3 region has 16 residues. The ends lost 4 bases at V and 6 bases at J; junction bases unmatched: 14.

This clone was recorded once. The chain uses TRBV28 and TRBJ1-2; D gene uncertain. Per the germline V gene, CDR1 is MDHEN and CDR2 is SYDVKM. Between the trimmed V and J ends, which lost 10 bases and 5 bases, there was a span of 11 bases. CDR3 length: 11 residues. As DNA, the CDR3 is TGTGCCACTTTGCAGAATTATGGCTACACCTTC. Its protein product is CATLQNYGYTF.

In its sample, this clone was seen a few times. CDR3 sequence reads: CASSSGAPGANVLTF. The CDR3 region has the DNA TGTGCCAGCAGCTCAGGGGCGCCTGGGGCCAACGTCCTGACTTTC. The J gene is TRBJ2-6, the V gene TRBV2; a possible D gene is TRBD1 (6 bases). Germline V gives CDR1 SNHLY, CDR2 FYNNEI. This CDR3 spans 15 amino acids. The ends were cut back, 6 bases at V and 2 bases at J, with 11 bases in the middle.

The gene calls are TRBV2 and TRBJ1-2; D is undetermined. The CDR3 spans 16 residues. Per the germline V gene, CDR1 is SNHLY and CDR2 is FYNNEI. The ends were cut back, 3 bases at V and 4 bases at J, with 18 bases in the middle. For the CDR3, the DNA is TGTGCCAGCAGTGATATTCCGGGAGGAGATTCCTATGGCTACACCTTC. Amino acids: CASSDIPGGDSYGYTF.

This clone was seen a single time. This sequence joins TRBV2 and TRBJ1-5; D perhaps matches TRBD1 (6 bases). From germline, CDR1 is SNHLY and CDR2 FYNNEI. This CDR3 has 13 amino acids. V lost 5 bases to trimming and J lost 3 bases, with 8 bases between them. DNA for the CDR3: TGTGCCAGCAGTCGGGACAACAATCAGCCCCAGCATTTT. Protein product: CASSRDNNQPQHF.

In this sample, this clone turned up once. Germline is not matched at one junction end, which may reflect a read error. At the DNA level, this CDR3 is encoded by other sequences in the same sample as well. This chain connects TRBV2 to TRBJ1-5, with TRBD1 matching over 9 bases. The CDR3 spans 16 residues. Looked up from germline, CDR1 is SNHLY and CDR2 is FYNNEI. CDR3 residues: CASRRTGDRSNQPQHF. DNA of the CDR3: TGTGCCAGCAGGAGGACAGGGGATCGAAGCAATCAGCCCCAGCACTTT.

This chain uses TRBV30 with TRBJ2-1; 11 positions match TRBD2. Germline CDR1 and CDR2: GTSNPN and SVGIG (reference sequence). The J segment lost 7 bases and the V segment lost 2 bases, leaving 7 bases of the junction unmatched. The CDR3 is 15 amino acids. CDR3 amino acids: CAWSLSGRAGNEQFF. The CDR3 coding sequence is TGTGCCTGGAGTCTTAGCGGGAGGGCCGGGAATGAGCAGTTCTTC.

The genes are TRBV28 and TRBJ2-1, with 12 bases lining up with TRBD1. CDR1 is MDHEN, CDR2 SYDVKM, per germline. The CDR3 consists of 14 residues. Unmatched junction bases numbered 7, after V lost 8 bases and J lost 8 bases. CDR3 nucleotides: TGTGCCAGCCTCGCCGGGACAGGGGGCTATGAGCAGTTCTTC. This codes for CASLAGTGGYEQFF.

This chain links TRBV25-1 with TRBJ2-2; D is unresolved. Trimming removed 1 base at V and 4 bases at J, with 16 bases between. The CDR3 is 17 residues long. Looked up from germline, CDR1 is MGHDK and CDR2 is SYGVNS. CDR3 amino acids: CASSESRLHEITGELFF. CDR3 sequence (DNA): TGTGCCAGCAGTGAATCCCGACTTCATGAGATCACCGGGGAGCTGTTTTTT.

A single count supports this clone. The chain employs TRBV5-6 and TRBJ2-2, with 7 bases identical to TRBD2. CDR1 and CDR2 (germline): SGHDT, YYEEEE. V trimming: 5 bases; J trimming: 4 bases; junction bases outside the gene matches: 8. CDR3 size: 15 residues. CDR3: CASRGGSEFTGELFF. The CDR3 nucleotides are TGTGCCAGCAGGGGGGGGTCAGAATTCACCGGGGAGCTGTTTTTT.

This CDR3 is CASSPPGQRMDYGYTF. In DNA, the CDR3 is TGTGCCAGCAGCCCACCTGGACAAAGAATGGACTATGGCTACACCTTC. The chain carries TRBV7-8 and TRBJ1-2; D possibly corresponds to TRBD1 (5 bases). Per germline, CDR1 SGHVS and CDR2 FQNEAQ. The CDR3 loop spans 16 amino acids. Trimming stripped 5 bases from V and 3 bases from J, with 19 bases between.

The rearrangement links TRBV10-3 to TRBJ1-5, with 8 positions matching TRBD1. Germline V gene lookup returns CDR1 ENHRY and CDR2 SYGVKD. The CDR3 is 15 residues long. V was clipped by 4 bases and J by 2 bases; unmatched bases: 4. The CDR3 sequence: CAISAGGDGNQPQHF. DNA for the CDR3: TGTGCCATCAGTGCAGGGGGCGACGGCAATCAGCCCCAGCATTTT.

The chain recombines TRBV5-8 with TRBJ2-5, with 7 positions matching TRBD1. The J call may be in error: the DNA end matches TRBJ2-7 better. The CDR3 totals 13 residues. Germline CDR1 and CDR2: SGHTS and YDEGEE. The CDR3 spells CASRNRGNYEQYF. In DNA form, the CDR3 reads TGTGCCAGCCGAAACAGGGGCAACTACGAGCAGTACTTC.

This rearrangement joins TRBV15 to TRBJ1-5; weak D call: TRBD1 (6 bases). V dropped 0 bases and J dropped 4 bases, with 13 bases sitting between them. CDR3 length: 16 residues. Germline V gives CDR1 LNHNV, CDR2 YYDKDF (reference sequence). CDR3 DNA sequence: TGTGCCACCAGCAGAGACACAGGGCAGGTTAATCAGCCCCAGCATTTT. Translated: CATSRDTGQVNQPQHF.

The J gene is TRBJ1-4, the V gene TRBV27; D might be TRBD1 (6 bases). This CDR3 spans 16 amino acids. CDR1 and CDR2 (germline): MNHEY, SMNVEV (reference sequence). The V and J ends lost 2 bases and 3 bases respectively, with 13 bases between them. Written as DNA, the CDR3 is TGTGCCAGCAGTTTACCAAACGGGACACCTAATGAAAAACTGTTTTTT. This codes for CASSLPNGTPNEKLFF.

On this clone itself: Without the conserved terminal phenylalanine or tryptophan, this CDR3 likely stems from a read error. The chain couples TRBV9 to TRBJ1-3, with D perhaps TRBD1 (6 bases). The CDR3 is 16 amino acids. Germline V gives CDR1 SGDLS, CDR2 YYNGEE. Trimming shortened V by 4 bases and J by 0 bases, and 14 bases separated the two germline ends. CDR3 in DNA: TGTGCCAGCAGCACAACAGGGTCCCTCTCTGGAAACACCATATATGTT. It specifies CASSTTGSLSGNTIYV.

The chain is built from TRBV9 and TRBJ2-3, with D tentatively TRBD2 (6 bases). Trimming took off 0 bases at V and 4 bases at J, with 12 bases between the two ends. The CDR3 spans 15 residues. The V gene's germline CDR1 is SGDLS and CDR2 YYNGEE. The CDR3 nucleotides are TGTGCCAGCAGCGTAGTGTTTAGCGGCTCAGATACGCAGTATTTT. Its protein product is CASSVVFSGSDTQYF.

The J gene is TRBJ1-2, the V gene TRBV27; a weak D match, TRBD1 (5 bases). CDR1 is MNHEY, CDR2 SMNVEV, per germline (reference sequence). V shed 3 bases and J shed 2 bases, with 7 bases lying between them. CDR3 length: 13 residues. Here the CDR3 DNA reads TGTGCCAGCAGTTTGGAGGGGAACTATGGCTACACCTTC. Encoded protein: CASSLEGNYGYTF.

The rearrangement joins TRBV7-2 to TRBJ1-6, with D perhaps TRBD1 (6 bases). This CDR3 has 18 residues. With 1 base removed from V and 4 bases from J, the gap between germline ends came to 17 bases. Germline V gene sequence: CDR1 SGHTA, CDR2 FQGNSA. CDR3: CASSLEQGMNLYNSPLHF. The CDR3 DNA follows: TGTGCCAGCAGCTTAGAACAGGGCATGAACCTTTATAATTCACCCCTCCACTTT.

This sequence joins TRBV29-1 and TRBJ2-7, with 11 nucleotides matching TRBD1. J lost 6 bases, V lost 2 bases, and 9 bases had no gene match. There are 15 residues in the CDR3. Germline CDR1 is SQVTM and CDR2 is ANQGSEA. CDR3 DNA sequence: TGCAGCGTTGAATCTGGGACAGGGGGAGTCGGCGAGCAGTACTTC. Translating gives CSVESGTGGVGEQYF.

Here the CDR3 DNA reads TGTGCCAGCTCCCTGAGGGGGATTAATGAAAAACTGTTTTTT. Its protein product is CASSLRGINEKLFF. The chain couples TRBV27 to TRBJ1-4, with D tentatively TRBD1 (6 bases). The CDR3 runs to 14 residues. The V gene's germline CDR1 is MNHEY and CDR2 SMNVEV (reference sequence). Trimming took off 8 bases at V and 4 bases at J, with 14 bases between the two ends.